Listed below are T cell receptor beta chains from one sample, sequenced in a study of long-term antiretroviral therapy in people with HIV. Profiling relied on immunoSEQ multiplex PCR, and the TCRdb table lists in-frame clones only, not all of them. The sample records tens of thousands of clones, about 95% being singletons. Sequencing was performed on unsorted PBMCs, taken 6 to 6.5 years after starting antiretroviral therapy. Source of these receptors: a man aged 25 to 40 with HIV. Each CDR3 is given with its conserved first and last residue. D genes are given only for firm matches. Where a row states a size, it is once, few, many or the class of an expanded clone; other rows omit it.

J,size,D,V,CDR3,DNA
TRBJ1-1,.,.,TRBV6-1,CASSAMGAEAFF,TGTGCCAGCAGTGCTATGGGGGCAGAAGCTTTCTTT
TRBJ2-7,.,TRBD2,TRBV5-1,CASSFVGTIVYEQYF,TGCGCCAGCAGCTTTGTCGGGACTATAGTCTACGAGCAGTACTTC
TRBJ2-7,.,.,TRBV7-8,CASSLASSGTSRYEQYF,TGTGCCAGCAGCTTAGCGTCGAGTGGGACTTCTCGGTACGAGCAGTACTTC
TRBJ2-3,.,TRBD1,TRBV30,CAWATGDSTDTQYF,TGTGCCTGGGCGACAGGGGACTCCACAGATACGCAGTATTTT
TRBJ2-3,.,.,TRBV9,CASSTGADTDTQYF,TGTGCCAGCAGCACCGGAGCGGACACAGATACGCAGTATTTT
TRBJ1-2,.,TRBD1,TRBV11-2,CASSLRSMQGAFYGYTF,TGTGCCAGCAGCTTAAGAAGTATGCAGGGGGCTTTCTATGGCTACACCTTC
TRBJ1-2,.,TRBD1,TRBV27,CASSLTATGGGYTF,TGTGCCAGCAGTTTAACGGCGACAGGGGGTGGCTACACCTTC
TRBJ2-5,.,.,TRBV2,CASSDGGPRETQYF,TGTGCCAGCAGTGACGGTGGGCCCAGGGAGACCCAGTACTTC
TRBJ1-2,.,.,TRBV19,CASTLQWEANYGYTF,TGTGCCAGTACCTTACAATGGGAAGCTAACTATGGCTACACCTTC
TRBJ2-5,.,TRBD1,TRBV29-1,CSAVTGDQETQYF,TGCAGCGCAGTCACAGGGGACCAAGAGACCCAGTACTTC
TRBJ2-7,once,.,TRBV29-1,CSVEDRSKGYEQYF,TGCAGCGTTGAAGATAGGAGTAAGGGATACGAGCAGTACTTC
TRBJ2-7,.,.,TRBV4-3,CASSQGPSEGMDEQYF,TGCGCCAGCAGCCAAGGGCCCAGCGAAGGTATGGACGAGCAGTACTTC
TRBJ1-1,.,.,TRBV5-4,CASSSTRNTEAFF,TGTGCCAGCAGCTCGACAAGGAACACTGAAGCTTTCTTT
TRBJ2-5,.,.,TRBV29-1,CSVEGTEQETQYF,TGCAGCGTTGAGGGGACTGAACAAGAGACCCAGTACTTC
TRBJ2-3,.,.,TRBV7-2,CASSLGGKTDTQYF,TGTGCCAGCAGCTTGGGGGGCAAAACAGATACGCAGTATTTT
TRBJ1-2,.,TRBD1,TRBV6-6,CASSYNVGGGDGYTF,TGTGCCAGCAGTTACAATGTAGGAGGGGGCGATGGCTACACCTTC
TRBJ2-1,few,.,TRBV7-2,CASSLYSSSYNEQFF,TGTGCCAGCAGCTTATATTCGAGCTCCTACAATGAGCAGTTCTTC
TRBJ2-5,.,TRBD1,TRBV29-1,CSVENRGRGQETQYF,TGCAGCGTTGAGAACAGGGGCAGAGGCCAAGAGACCCAGTACTTC
TRBJ1-1,.,TRBD1,TRBV2,CATPPRDRGTEAFF,TGTGCCACCCCACCGAGAGACAGGGGAACTGAAGCTTTCTTT
TRBJ1-1,.,TRBD1,TRBV9,CASSGPGQQTFF,TGTGCCAGCAGCGGCCCGGGACAGCAGACTTTCTTT
TRBJ2-3,.,TRBD2,TRBV30,CAWSALAGLVDTQYF,TGTGCCTGGAGTGCATTAGCGGGATTGGTCGATACGCAGTATTTT
TRBJ2-5,few,.,TRBV7-9,CASSFSREETQYF,TGTGCCAGCAGCTTTAGCAGGGAAGAGACCCAGTACTTC
TRBJ2-6,.,.,TRBV4-3,CASSQAIGTGANVLTF,TGCGCCAGCAGCCAAGCCATCGGGACTGGGGCCAACGTCCTGACTTTC
TRBJ2-1,once,.,TRBV20-1,CSAQENEQFF,TGCAGTGCCCAGGAGAATGAGCAGTTCTTC
TRBJ2-7,once,.,TRBV10-3,CAISDNRGSYEQYF,TGTGCCATCAGTGATAATCGGGGCTCCTACGAGCAGTACTTC
TRBJ2-1,.,TRBD2,TRBV11-2,CASSLDPRLAGARALNEQFF,TGTGCCAGCAGCTTAGATCCGCGACTAGCGGGAGCCCGAGCACTCAATGAGCAGTTCTTC
TRBJ1-1,.,.,TRBV28,CASTGQRVRIGTEAFF,TGTGCCAGCACCGGACAGAGGGTTCGTATTGGCACTGAAGCTTTCTTT
TRBJ2-5,.,.,TRBV7-7,CASSLSGGLIGETQYF,TGTGCTAGCAGCTTAAGTGGGGGGTTGATCGGAGAGACCCAGTACTTC
TRBJ2-1,.,.,TRBV6-4,CASSEGNNNEQFF,TGTGCCAGCAGTGAGGGGAACAACAATGAGCAGTTCTTC
TRBJ2-7,once,.,TRBV27,CASSLTGSYEQYF,TGTGCCAGCAGCTTAACGGGATCCTACGAGCAGTACTTC
TRBJ2-5,.,.,TRBV2,CASARESETQYF,TGTGCCAGCGCAAGAGAATCGGAGACCCAGTACTTC
TRBJ2-5,.,.,TRBV30,CAWMEGLAASGTQYF,TGTGCCTGGATGGAGGGGCTAGCCGCTTCAGGGACCCAGTACTTC
TRBJ2-6,.,.,TRBV30,CAWSSSGANVLTF,TGTGCCTGGAGTAGCTCTGGGGCCAACGTCCTGACTTTC
TRBJ1-1,.,.,TRBV5-6,CASSLEVNTEAFF,TGTGCCAGCAGCTTGGAAGTGAACACTGAAGCTTTCTTT
TRBJ2-7,.,TRBD2,TRBV5-6,CASSFPSSGSTYEQYF,TGTGCCAGCAGCTTCCCTTCTAGCGGTTCCACCTACGAGCAGTACTTC
TRBJ2-3,once,.,TRBV6-5,CASSITGQDTDTQYF,TGTGCCAGCAGCATTACGGGGCAAGACACAGATACGCAGTATTTT
TRBJ2-7,.,.,TRBV2,CASSAGRREQYF,TGTGCCAGCAGCGCAGGGAGGCGCGAGCAGTACTTC
TRBJ1-6,.,.,TRBV2,CASTGRQGPNSPLHF,TGTGCCAGCACTGGGAGGCAGGGGCCTAATTCACCCCTCCACTTT
TRBJ2-1,.,TRBD2,TRBV29-1,CSVELAGAYNEQFF,TGCAGCGTTGAGCTAGCGGGAGCCTACAATGAGCAGTTCTTC
TRBJ1-4,.,.,TRBV19,CASRNGRALTNEKLFF,TGTGCCAGTAGAAATGGACGGGCCCTAACTAATGAAAAACTGTTTTTT
TRBJ2-3,.,TRBD1,TRBV5-6,CASSRDRGRTDTQYF,TGTGCCAGCAGCAGAGACAGGGGACGAACAGATACGCAGTATTTT
TRBJ1-5,.,TRBD1,TRBV5-4,CASSPGQGHQPQHF,TGTGCCAGCAGCCCCGGACAGGGCCATCAGCCCCAGCATTTT
TRBJ2-7,.,.,TRBV5-1,CASSQTESYEQYF,TGCGCCAGCAGCCAGACAGAAAGCTACGAGCAGTACTTC
TRBJ2-3,.,.,TRBV2,CATSVGTGEYF,TGTGCCACCAGCGTTGGGACTGGGGAGTATTTT
TRBJ1-6,.,.,TRBV11-2,CASPGQGPNSPLHF,TGTGCCAGCCCCGGGCAGGGACCCAATTCACCCCTCCACTTT
TRBJ1-2,.,.,TRBV5-5,CASSPWAGKTNYGYTF,TGTGCCAGCAGCCCTTGGGCGGGAAAGACTAACTATGGCTACACCTTC
TRBJ2-1,.,.,TRBV10-3,CAITGASSYNEQFF,TGTGCCATCACTGGGGCGAGTTCCTACAATGAGCAGTTCTTC
TRBJ2-7,.,TRBD2,TRBV27,CASSPGTSGRNEQYF,TGTGCCAGCAGCCCCGGGACTAGCGGGAGGAACGAGCAGTACTTC
TRBJ1-3,.,.,TRBV2,CASSVAGGVGNTIYF,TGTGCCAGCAGTGTGGCGGGGGGCGTAGGAAACACCATATATTTT
TRBJ2-3,.,.,TRBV11-2,CASSFMRAGTDTQYF,TGTGCCAGCAGCTTTATGCGGGCCGGCACAGATACGCAGTATTTT
TRBJ2-1,.,TRBD1,TRBV29-1,CSVVTGISYNEQFF,TGCAGCGTAGTGACAGGGATCTCCTACAATGAGCAGTTCTTC
TRBJ2-2,.,TRBD2,TRBV7-6,CASSLSFRGTSIPGELFF,TGTGCCAGCAGCTTATCTTTCCGTGGGACTAGCATACCCGGGGAGCTGTTTTTT
TRBJ2-1,.,TRBD2,TRBV7-2,CASSLATAWTSGRARAEQFF,TGTGCCAGCAGCTTAGCCACAGCTTGGACTAGCGGGAGGGCTAGGGCTGAGCAGTTCTTC
TRBJ1-1,.,.,TRBV28,CASISSAIGTEAFF,TGTGCCAGCATCTCAAGTGCAATAGGCACTGAAGCTTTCTTT
TRBJ1-1,.,.,TRBV11-2,CASSLVRRQGNTEAFF,TGTGCCAGCAGCTTAGTGCGTCGGCAGGGGAACACTGAAGCTTTCTTT